The clone carrying this T cell receptor beta chain was seen repeatedly, ten times or more. Authors' methods: Amplification with reference gene primers provided the estimates of nucleated cell counts. The protocol was immunoSEQ multiplex PCR, while the TCRdb copy is restricted to in-frame clones and leaves out a portion. The V and J calls and clone size were taken over from that table, and D and trimming were inferred from the DNA. The data hold 100,000 to 150,000 clones, with approximately 80% observed a single time. Germline CDR1 reads MNHEY; CDR2 reads SVGEGT. V was trimmed by 2 bases and J by 15 bases, leaving 11 bases between them. This CDR3 region has 12 residues. The entry originates in a study of blood T cell repertoires in COVID-19. Study context: The United States, Italy and Spain were the sources of the acute and convalescent COVID-19 samples. PBMCs, B-cell-depleted T cells, or T cells provided the cDNA or gDNA that made up the material.

The rearrangement uses TRBV6-2 or TRBV6-3 and TRBJ1-6; maybe TRBD1 (6 bases). The sequencing sample was made of peripheral blood. The receptor was derived from a man aged 40-55 years with active or convalescent COVID-19. CDR3 region: CASSYPQGNLHF. The CDR3 DNA reads TGTGCCAGCAGTTACCCCCAGGGGAACCTCCACTTT.